This T cell receptor (beta chain) originates from a study of OX40 agonist ivuxolimab in advanced cancers. As for the study in general: People who had prior anti-PD-1, anti-PD-L1 or anti-CTLA-4 therapy could take part, and less than 50% had some. Whole-study findings and limits: Low normalized clonal expansion also occurred in some nonresponding patients.

Assay used: immunoSEQ multiplex PCR; TCRdb lists only in-frame clones, some missing. The sample carries some 19,000 clones, nearly 70% recorded once. Points on this clone: What it recognizes is unknown.

The length of the CDR3 is 14 residues. V lost 3 bases and J 4 bases, leaving 12 bases between the germline ends. Germline assignment: CDR1 SNHLY and CDR2 FYNNEI. The source of this sequence is an adult with an advanced solid tumor such as melanoma, head and neck, liver or kidney cancer. This specimen was CD4+ or CD8+ T cells sorted from blood, taken in a trial of the OX40 agonist ivuxolimab. This rearrangement joins TRBV2 to TRBJ2-5; D gene uncertain. CDR3 region: CASSEASQRETQYF. As DNA, the CDR3 is TGTGCCAGCAGTGAGGCCAGCCAAAGAGAGACCCAGTACTTC. Variable domain in full (rest from reference TRBV2 and TRBJ2-5): EPEVTQTPSHQVTQMGQEVILRCVPISNHLYFYWYRQILGQKVEFLVSFYNNEISEKSEIFDDQFSVERPDGSNFTLKIRSTKLEDSAMYFCASSEASQRETQYFGPGTRLLVL.